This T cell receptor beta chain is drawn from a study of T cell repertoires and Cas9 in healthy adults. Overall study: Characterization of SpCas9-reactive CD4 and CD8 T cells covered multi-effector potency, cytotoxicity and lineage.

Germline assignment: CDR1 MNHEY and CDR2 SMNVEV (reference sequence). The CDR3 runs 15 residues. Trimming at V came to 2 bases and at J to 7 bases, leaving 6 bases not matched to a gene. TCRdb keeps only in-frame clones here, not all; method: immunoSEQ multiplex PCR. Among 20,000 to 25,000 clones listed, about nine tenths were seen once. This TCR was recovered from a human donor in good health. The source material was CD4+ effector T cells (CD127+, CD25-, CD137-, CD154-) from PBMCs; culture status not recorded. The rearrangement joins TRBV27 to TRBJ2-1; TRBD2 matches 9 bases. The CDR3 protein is CASSLGRGGRNEQFF. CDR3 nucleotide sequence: TGTGCCAGCAGTTTAGGGCGGGGGGGCAGGAATGAGCAGTTCTTC.